This T cell receptor beta chain was sequenced during a study of T cell changes during pregnancy in multiple sclerosis. Assay used: immunoSEQ multiplex PCR; TCRdb lists only in-frame clones, some missing. The table has around 20,000 clones, around four fifths seen once. This receptor was taken from a female donor in good health, enrolled as a control in a pregnancy study. The source was CD8+ T cells from peripheral blood mononuclear cells, collected in the first trimester of pregnancy.

The CDR3 loop reads CASRPNYRSQETQYF. For the CDR3, the DNA is TGTGCCAGCAGGCCAAACTACAGGAGTCAAGAGACCCAGTACTTC. The V and J genes are TRBV28 and TRBJ2-5, with a tentative D call TRBD1 (5 bases). The V gene lost 6 bases and the J gene lost 2 bases, with 16 bases spanning the gap. The germline V gene has CDR1 MDHEN and CDR2 SYDVKM. CDR3 length: 15 residues.